This T cell receptor beta chain is drawn from a study of T cells in Graves' hyperthyroidism and ophthalmopathy. Graves' hyperthyroidism was deemed stable given no ophthalmopathy progression within 18 months. Reasons for excluding patients were uncontrolled infection, other autoimmune disease, pregnancy or lactation. Amplified regions were TCR beta CDR3 sequences from RNA transcripts. A set of HTBI primers served as the primers for a first-round RT-PCR of the TCR CDR3. TCRdb redid the calling of the multiplex PCR reads with MiXCR, one entry per CDR3 protein. The sample consists of about 290,000 distinct CDR3 sequences, around 15% of them appearing once. Germline CDR1 is SGHRS and CDR2 is YFSETQ. J lost 4 bases, V lost 4 bases, and 9 bases had no gene match. There are 15 residues in the CDR3. This clonotype occurred a few times.

Sequenced input: blood. V is TRBV5-1 and J is TRBJ1-1, with TRBD1 matching 8 bases. The receptor's source is a woman in her thirties or forties with Graves' hyperthyroidism. CDR3 sequence: CASSRETGEGTEAFF. The DNA of the CDR3 is TGCGCCAGCAGCCGAGAGACAGGGGAGGGCACTGAAGCTTTCTTT.